The 31 T cell receptor beta chains listed next were all sequenced from one sample in a study of blood T cell repertoires in COVID-19. Profiling relied on immunoSEQ multiplex PCR, and the TCRdb table lists in-frame clones only, not all of them. The table has approximately 70,000 clones, 81% seen once; the top ten hold around 0.91%. Sequencing used peripheral blood. These receptors all stem from a woman aged 70-85 years with acute or convalescent COVID-19.

The chain recombines TRBV12-3 or TRBV12-4 with TRBJ2-7; 11 positions match TRBD1. The CDR3 runs to 13 residues. The J segment lost 7 bases and the V segment lost 5 bases, leaving 4 bases of the junction unmatched. DNA for the CDR3: TGTGCCAGCAGTGGACAGGGGGCGGGTGAGCAGTACTTC. Protein sequence: CASSGQGAGEQYF.

V usage is TRBV5-1 and J usage is TRBJ1-2, with TRBD1 matching 11 bases. The V gene end was trimmed by 4 bases and the J gene end by 3 bases; junction bases not matched to a gene: 5. Germline CDR1 reads SGHRS; CDR2 reads YFSETQ. There are 15 residues in the CDR3. The DNA of the CDR3 is TGCGCCAGCAGCATCGGGACAGGGGGTGACTATGGCTACACCTTC. It encodes CASSIGTGGDYGYTF.

The genes are TRBV5-1 and TRBJ2-3, with 9 bases that match TRBD2. This CDR3 has 16 residues. V gave up 1 base and J gave up 4 bases; unmatched junction bases: 7. Germline CDR1 SGHRS, CDR2 YFSETQ. This CDR3 reads CASSLSGGRSADTQYF. In nucleotides, the CDR3 is TGCGCCAGCAGCTTGAGCGGGGGGAGAAGCGCAGATACGCAGTATTTT.

In DNA form, the CDR3 reads TGTGCCAGCAGCCAAGAACCAGGGGTGGTGACTGAAGCTTTCTTT. It is translated as CASSQEPGVVTEAFF. The rearrangement joins TRBV14 to TRBJ1-1; possible D gene TRBD1, 6 bases. This CDR3 has 15 residues. Germline values: CDR1 SGHDN, CDR2 FVKESK. The V and J ends lost 0 bases and 5 bases respectively, with 13 bases between them. The whole variable domain, remainder taken from reference TRBV14 and TRBJ1-1, is EAGVTQFPSHSVIEKGQTVTLRCDPISGHDNLYWYRRVMGKEIKFLLHFVKESKQDESGMPNNRFLAERTGGTYSTLKVQPAELEDSGVYFCASSQEPGVVTEAFFGQGTRLTVV.

V and J are TRBV7-9 and TRBJ2-2, with TRBD2 matching over 8 bases. CDR3 length: 18 amino acids. Per germline, CDR1 SEHNR and CDR2 FQNEAQ (reference sequence). The junction had 12 bases not matched to a gene; V was cut back by 2 bases and J by 4 bases. DNA for the CDR3: TGTGCCAGCAGCTTACCAAAAATAGCGGGACGGAGCACCGGGGAGCTGTTTTTT. Protein sequence: CASSLPKIAGRSTGELFF.

This chain links TRBV27 with TRBJ2-7; 11 bases match TRBD1. Germline CDR1 is MNHEY and CDR2 is SMNVEV (reference sequence). The junction had 2 bases not matched to a gene; V was cut back by 5 bases and J by 2 bases. The CDR3 totals 14 residues. The CDR3 nucleotides are TGTGCCAGCAGTCGGACAGGGGGCCCCTACGAGCAGTACTTC. Residues: CASSRTGGPYEQYF.

This chain connects TRBV11-1 to TRBJ2-1; TRBD1 matches 9 bases. Germline V CDR1 and CDR2: SGHAT, FQDESV (reference sequence). V dropped 5 bases and J dropped 2; count of bases not matched to a gene: 7. The CDR3 is made up of 16 amino acids. The CDR3 DNA follows: TGTGCCAGCAGCCCCGGGGGGACAGGGCCCTACAATGAGCAGTTCTTC. Its translation is CASSPGGTGPYNEQFF.

V is TRBV6-1 and J is TRBJ2-5, with a possible D match to TRBD1 (8 bases). V dropped 1 base and J dropped 5 bases, with 17 bases sitting between them. The CDR3 extends over 16 amino acids. Germline lookup yields CDR1 MNHNS and CDR2 SASEGT. The CDR3 DNA reads TGTGCCAGCAGTGAAGTAGTCGGACAGGGAGGGGAGACCCAGTACTTC. Protein product: CASSEVVGQGGETQYF.

This clone showed up just once. CDR3 DNA sequence: TGTGCCAGCAGTAACCCGGGACAATGGCAGTTCTTC. Its translation: CASSNPGQWQFF. This chain uses TRBV6-2 or TRBV6-3 with TRBJ2-1, with D perhaps matching TRBD1 (6 bases). The CDR3 is 12 amino acids. Trimming pared 5 bases from V and 12 bases from J, leaving 14 bases between. The germline V gene has CDR1 MNHEY and CDR2 SVGEGT.

The sample holds one count of this clone. This chain links TRBV12-5 with TRBJ2-1; D might be TRBD2 (6 bases). CDR1 LGHNT and CDR2 FRNRAP come from the germline V gene. Trimming removed 6 bases at V and 5 bases at J, with 20 bases between. The CDR3 runs to 16 residues. CDR3 amino acids: CASGPTGTPPNNEQFF. DNA for the CDR3: TGTGCTAGTGGCCCTACCGGGACTCCCCCCAACAATGAGCAGTTCTTC.

This clone appeared a few times. The chain has TRBV7-2 and TRBJ2-5; possible D gene TRBD1, 6 bases. The CDR3 sequence is 15 residues long. V was clipped by 1 base and J by 1 base, with 10 bases between them. Germline V CDR1 and CDR2: SGHTA, FQGNSA. The DNA for the CDR3 is TGTGCCAGCAGCTTAGGGGGGCGGACCCAAGAGACCCAGTACTTC. Amino acid sequence: CASSLGGRTQETQYF.

J is TRBJ2-5 and V is TRBV5-5, with TRBD2 as a possible D gene (6 bases). This CDR3 is built from 16 residues. CDR1 is SGHKS and CDR2 is YYEKEE in the germline V gene (reference sequence). V was clipped by 6 bases and J by 2 bases, with 20 bases between them. The CDR3 reads CASNLQRAGVQETQYF. In DNA, the CDR3 is TGTGCCAGCAACCTCCAGCGGGCTGGGGTTCAAGAGACCCAGTACTTC.

V is TRBV9 and J is TRBJ2-7; no clear D gene. Germline CDR1 and CDR2: SGDLS and YYNGEE. The length of the CDR3 is 16 residues. V lost 0 bases to trimming and J lost 3 bases, with 16 bases between them. CDR3: CASSVGPGSPVYEQYF. CDR3 coding DNA: TGTGCCAGCAGCGTAGGGCCGGGTTCACCAGTCTACGAGCAGTACTTC.

This chain links TRBV5-6 with TRBJ2-3; D is unclear. CDR3 length: 12 residues. Trimming shortened V by 1 base and J by 7 bases, and 7 bases separated the two germline ends. CDR1 is SGHDT and CDR2 is YYEEEE in the germline V gene. As DNA, the CDR3 is TGTGCCAGCAGCTTGCACGGTAATACGCAGTATTTT. Translating gives CASSLHGNTQYF.

The chain combines TRBV5-5 with TRBJ2-1; D not certain. Germline loops: CDR1 SGHKS, CDR2 YYEKEE (reference sequence). The CDR3 is made up of 15 amino acids. Trimming took 6 bases from V and 2 from J, leaving 15 bases between them. CDR3 DNA sequence: TGTGCCAGCACACCTGACGACTGGGCCTACAATGAGCAGTTCTTC. It encodes CASTPDDWAYNEQFF.

The chain links TRBV5-4 to TRBJ1-2; maybe TRBD1 (5 bases). The CDR3 is 15 residues long. The germline gives CDR1 SGHNT, CDR2 YYREEE (reference sequence). V gave up 0 bases and J gave up 1 base, with 10 bases separating them. CDR3 DNA: TGTGCCAGCAGCTTGGCCATTCAGGGTAACTATGGCTACACCTTC. Translation gives CASSLAIQGNYGYTF.

The CDR3 DNA sequence: TGTGCCAGAAGCTTGGAACAGAAGAACACCGGGGAGCTGTTTTTT. Translated, it gives CARSLEQKNTGELFF. The V call is TRBV5-3, the J call TRBJ2-2; unclear D gene. TRBV5-3 is an ORF, with its function uncertain. The CDR3 covers 15 residues. The V and J ends lost 0 bases and 1 base respectively, with 7 bases between them.

The gene calls are TRBV7-3 and TRBJ2-2; 14 nucleotides agree with TRBD2. This CDR3 is 16 amino acids long. Germline V gives CDR1 SGHTA, CDR2 FQGTGA. V gave up 5 bases and J gave up 4 bases; unmatched junction bases: 3. The DNA for the CDR3 is TGTGCCAGCAGCCTCGGACTAGCGGGAGGCACCGGGGAGCTGTTTTTT. Residues: CASSLGLAGGTGELFF.

This chain links TRBV7-2 with TRBJ2-7; D unresolved. With 3 bases removed from V and 0 bases from J, the gap between germline ends came to 12 bases. Germline V lookup: CDR1 SGHTA, CDR2 FQGNSA. This CDR3 region has 15 residues. Here the CDR3 DNA reads TGTGCCAGCAGCTTCCAACCAGCGTCCTCCTACGAGCAGTACTTC. Protein product: CASSFQPASSYEQYF.

The gene calls are TRBV7-2 and TRBJ2-3, with 9 bases fitting TRBD2. The germline gives CDR1 SGHTA, CDR2 FQGNSA. J gave up 3 bases and V 1 base, and 5 bases lay outside the gene matches. The CDR3 consists of 16 residues. The CDR3 loop reads CASSLGATSGTDTQYF. The CDR3 nucleotides read TGTGCCAGCAGCTTAGGGGCGACTAGCGGAACAGATACGCAGTATTTT.

This sequence joins TRBV3-1 (or the pseudogene TRBV3-2) and TRBJ2-7, with TRBD2 identical over 8 bases. The CDR3 spans 15 residues. Germline CDR1 LGHDT, CDR2 YNNKEL (reference sequence). V was pared by 4 bases and J by 0 bases, with 5 bases of the junction left unmatched. The CDR3 DNA reads as TGTGCCAGCAGCCGCCGCGGGGGGACCTCCTACGAGCAGTACTTC. Translation gives CASSRRGGTSYEQYF.

The chain is built from TRBV9 and TRBJ2-2, with 8 bases aligning to TRBD2. Germline CDR1 is SGDLS and CDR2 is YYNGEE. V was clipped by 5 bases and J by 6 bases; unmatched bases: 6. The CDR3 is made up of 14 amino acids. CDR3 nucleotide sequence: TGTGCCAGCAGTCTCGGGGGGGCGGCCGGGGAGCTGTTTTTT. It encodes CASSLGGAAGELFF.

The CDR3 region has the DNA TGTGCCAGCAGCACCAGGACTAGCGGAGCCACAGATACGCAGTATTTT. Its translation: CASSTRTSGATDTQYF. The chain joins TRBV4-2 to TRBJ2-3; TRBD2 matches at 10 bases. The CDR3 spans 16 residues. Germline CDR1 reads LGHNA; CDR2 reads YNFKEQ. After removal of 5 bases from V and 2 bases from J, the junction contained 7 bases not matched to a gene.

V is TRBV5-1 and J is TRBJ1-1; D uncertain. Per the germline V gene, CDR1 is SGHRS and CDR2 is YFSETQ. V lost 3 bases and J 3 bases, leaving 12 bases between the germline ends. There are 14 residues in the CDR3. The CDR3 sequence: CASSSGTGYTEAFF. The CDR3 DNA is TGCGCCAGCAGCTCCGGAACGGGGTACACTGAAGCTTTCTTT.

This clone was seen a single time. The chain joins TRBV12-3 or TRBV12-4 to TRBJ2-1; D is unresolved. CDR3 length: 13 amino acids. Trimming took off 5 bases at V and 7 bases at J, with 12 bases between the two ends. CDR3 residues: CASSPPMENEQFF. CDR3 DNA sequence: TGTGCCAGCAGTCCCCCCATGGAGAATGAGCAGTTCTTC.

The chain recombines TRBV4-2 with TRBJ1-6; a weak D match, TRBD1 (5 bases). CDR3 length equals 16 residues. V dropped 1 base and J dropped 8 bases, with 15 bases sitting between them. Germline CDR1 and CDR2: LGHNA and YNFKEQ. CDR3 region: CASSQGDSPRDSPLHF. The CDR3 DNA reads as TGTGCCAGCAGCCAAGGGGACTCCCCGAGGGATTCACCCCTCCACTTT.

V is TRBV6-5 and J is TRBJ2-3; 9 positions agree with TRBD1. Germline CDR1 and CDR2: MNHEY and SVGAGI. With V trimmed by 9 bases and J by 3 bases, 4 bases remained unmatched. The CDR3 sequence is 13 residues long. The CDR3 loop reads CASGDRVTDTQYF. CDR3 DNA sequence: TGTGCCAGTGGGGACAGGGTAACAGATACGCAGTATTTT.

The V gene is TRBV19, the J gene TRBJ1-1, with TRBD1 as a possible D gene (5 bases). With 7 bases removed from V and 1 base from J, the gap between germline ends came to 19 bases. This CDR3 is built from 16 residues. Germline-derived CDR1 and CDR2 are LNHDA and SQIVND (reference sequence). CDR3 coding DNA: TGTGCCAGTACCCCCCGGGCGGGGGTTAGGAACACTGAAGCTTTCTTT. It translates to CASTPRAGVRNTEAFF.

The rearrangement joins TRBV5-4 to TRBJ2-1; D ambiguous. V lost 4 bases and J 0 bases, leaving 11 bases between the germline ends. The CDR3 runs 15 residues. Looked up from germline, CDR1 is SGHNT and CDR2 is YYREEE (reference sequence). The CDR3 sequence: CASSPDRGSYNEQFF. For the CDR3, the DNA is TGTGCCAGCAGCCCCGACCGCGGCTCCTACAATGAGCAGTTCTTC.

The chain links TRBV9 to TRBJ2-2; tentatively, D is TRBD2 (5 bases). Per the germline V gene, CDR1 is SGDLS and CDR2 is YYNGEE. The V end was cut by 6 bases, the J end by 5 bases, with 11 bases between. The CDR3 extends over 13 amino acids. CDR3 in DNA: TGTGCCAGCAAGGGAGAATTAACCGGGGAGCTGTTTTTT. Residues: CASKGELTGELFF.

In nucleotides, the CDR3 is TGTGCCAGCAGTTACTTATCGGGTGGCTACACCTTC. This codes for CASSYLSGGYTF. The chain couples TRBV6-2 or TRBV6-3 to TRBJ1-2; D unclear. Germline CDR1 reads MNHEY; CDR2 reads SVGEGT. The CDR3 is 12 residues long. The ends were cut back, 1 base at V and 7 bases at J, with 7 bases in the middle.